This T cell receptor beta chain was profiled in a study of blood T cell repertoires in COVID-19. The overall study: Samples representing acute and convalescent COVID-19 were sourced from the United States, Italy and Spain. Nucleic acid was either cDNA or gDNA, and it came from T cells, B-cell-depleted T cells, or PBMCs.

Followed over time, Seattle patients had been enrolled while infection was active. Libraries were prepared by immunoSEQ multiplex PCR; TCRdb keeps only in-frame clonotypes and omits some of them. This sample has roughly 290,000 clones, with about 80% found just once. The CDR3 extends over 15 amino acids. Germline CDR1 reads SGHRS; CDR2 reads YFSETQ. Trimming removed 4 bases at V and 0 bases at J, with 13 bases between. The sequenced material came from peripheral blood. V is TRBV5-1 and J is TRBJ1-1; D perhaps matches TRBD1 (5 bases). The TCR originated in a person between 65 and 79 years old with COVID-19, enrolled during active disease. The CDR3 here is CASSQTGGVNTEAFF. CDR3 bases: TGCGCCAGCAGCCAAACTGGGGGGGTGAACACTGAAGCTTTCTTT.